The rows below give T cell receptor beta chains drawn from one sample of a study of type 1 regulatory T cells. TCRdb reprocessed the reads with MiXCR, giving one entry per CDR3 protein. The top ten clones hold about 2% of a sample with 60,000 to 70,000 distinct CDR3 sequences, about 50% of them seen once. Their recognized antigens are unknown. Input material: cultured non-Tr1 T cells, either the whole culture or a sorted T cell fraction (not recorded which). The receptors originated from a human donor in good health. Both conserved end residues are part of each CDR3. Fields, in order: V gene, J gene, D gene, clone size, CDR3 DNA, CDR3 protein. A D gene is named only where the DNA matches it firmly. A row's size may be missing; if present it is once, few, many or a size class.

v_call: TRBV25-1; j_call: TRBJ2-3; d_call: NA; clone_size: NA; cdr3_nt: TGTGCCAGCAGTGAATTTGGGGAATCCGGAGATACGCAGTATTTT; cdr3_aa: CASSEFGESGDTQYF
v_call: TRBV12-3/TRBV12-4; j_call: TRBJ1-3; d_call: NA; clone_size: NA; cdr3_nt: TGTGCCAGCAGTTTTGAGGGGCAAGCTGGAAACACCATATATTTT; cdr3_aa: CASSFEGQAGNTIYF
v_call: TRBV5-1; j_call: TRBJ2-3; d_call: TRBD2; clone_size: NA; cdr3_nt: TGCGCCAGCAGCTTGCCGCTAGCGGCCACAGATACGCAGTATTTT; cdr3_aa: CASSLPLAATDTQYF
v_call: TRBV29-1; j_call: TRBJ2-3; d_call: NA; clone_size: NA; cdr3_nt: TGCAGCGTTATAGTACGCACAGATACGCAGTATTTT; cdr3_aa: CSVIVRTDTQYF
v_call: TRBV29-1; j_call: TRBJ1-2; d_call: NA; clone_size: few; cdr3_nt: TGCAGCGTTGTGGGCCGGGCCAACTCTGGCTACACCTTC; cdr3_aa: CSVVGRANSGYTF
v_call: TRBV7-9; j_call: TRBJ2-7; d_call: NA; clone_size: few; cdr3_nt: TGTGCCAGCAGCCGGGACAACGGCGAGCAGTACTTC; cdr3_aa: CASSRDNGEQYF
v_call: TRBV11-2; j_call: TRBJ2-1; d_call: TRBD2; clone_size: once; cdr3_nt: TGTGCCAGCGGCGGGGGGAGCTCCTACAATGAGCAGTTCTTC; cdr3_aa: CASGGGSSYNEQFF
v_call: TRBV24-1; j_call: TRBJ1-1; d_call: NA; clone_size: few; cdr3_nt: TGTGCCACCAGTGAGGACCCAGGGAACACTGAAGCTTTCTTT; cdr3_aa: CATSEDPGNTEAFF
v_call: TRBV7-8; j_call: TRBJ1-5; d_call: NA; clone_size: NA; cdr3_nt: TGTGCCAGCAGCTTAGGGACAAGGAATCAGCCCCAGCATTTT; cdr3_aa: CASSLGTRNQPQHF
v_call: TRBV21-1; j_call: TRBJ1-2; d_call: NA; clone_size: few; cdr3_nt: TGTGCCAGCAGTCCCAAGGCGGCAGGGAACTATGGCTACACCTTC; cdr3_aa: CASSPKAAGNYGYTF
v_call: TRBV24-1; j_call: TRBJ2-1; d_call: TRBD2; clone_size: few; cdr3_nt: TGTGCCACCAGTGATTTCGGGACTAGCGGGGGGGCTGATGAGCAGTTCTTC; cdr3_aa: CATSDFGTSGGADEQFF
v_call: TRBV7-9; j_call: TRBJ2-1; d_call: NA; clone_size: NA; cdr3_nt: TGTGCCAGCAGCTTAGGCCAGGGACGCAATGAGCAGTTCTTC; cdr3_aa: CASSLGQGRNEQFF
v_call: TRBV7-2; j_call: TRBJ1-5; d_call: TRBD1; clone_size: few; cdr3_nt: TGTGCCAGCAGCCTTGGACAGGGATATCAGCCCCAGCATTTT; cdr3_aa: CASSLGQGYQPQHF
v_call: TRBV5-6; j_call: TRBJ1-2; d_call: TRBD1; clone_size: NA; cdr3_nt: TGTGCCAGCAGCCCACGGACAGGGGGCCATCCTAACTATGGCTACACCTTC; cdr3_aa: CASSPRTGGHPNYGYTF
v_call: TRBV7-2; j_call: TRBJ2-3; d_call: NA; clone_size: few; cdr3_nt: TGTGCCAGCAGCTTAGGAGCGGGTATCACAGATACGCAGTATTTT; cdr3_aa: CASSLGAGITDTQYF
v_call: TRBV7-6; j_call: TRBJ2-2; d_call: TRBD2; clone_size: NA; cdr3_nt: TGTGCCAGCAAAGCAGACGGGGGGTCAGGTGGGACCGGGGAGCTGTTTTTT; cdr3_aa: CASKADGGSGGTGELFF
v_call: TRBV3-1; j_call: TRBJ1-2; d_call: NA; clone_size: medium-sized; cdr3_nt: TGTGCCAGCAGCCAAGTTTTGGGGGAGTCTACGGGCTACACCTTC; cdr3_aa: CASSQVLGESTGYTF
v_call: TRBV12-3/TRBV12-4; j_call: TRBJ2-1; d_call: NA; clone_size: NA; cdr3_nt: TGTGCCAGCAGTGGGGGTATCAATGAGCAGTTCTTC; cdr3_aa: CASSGGINEQFF
v_call: TRBV7-2; j_call: TRBJ1-3; d_call: TRBD1; clone_size: NA; cdr3_nt: TGTGCCAGCAGCTCGAGGACAGGGGCTGGAAACACCATATATTTT; cdr3_aa: CASSSRTGAGNTIYF
v_call: TRBV3-1; j_call: TRBJ1-1; d_call: NA; clone_size: NA; cdr3_nt: TGTGCCAGCAGCCAAGATTTCGGGAAAACTGAAGCTTTCTTT; cdr3_aa: CASSQDFGKTEAFF
v_call: TRBV24-1; j_call: TRBJ2-2; d_call: NA; clone_size: few; cdr3_nt: TGTGCCACCAGTGATGTGACAGGAACCGGGGAGCTGTTTTTT; cdr3_aa: CATSDVTGTGELFF
v_call: TRBV12-3/TRBV12-4; j_call: TRBJ2-3; d_call: TRBD2; clone_size: NA; cdr3_nt: TGTGCCAGCAGTCCAACGCGGGGGGGCACAGATACGCAGTATTTT; cdr3_aa: CASSPTRGGTDTQYF
v_call: TRBV28; j_call: TRBJ2-3; d_call: TRBD1; clone_size: NA; cdr3_nt: TGTGCCAGCAGCCCGACCGGGACAGGGGGCAACACAGATACGCAGTATTTT; cdr3_aa: CASSPTGTGGNTDTQYF
v_call: TRBV9; j_call: TRBJ1-1; d_call: TRBD1; clone_size: NA; cdr3_nt: TGTGCCAGCAGCGTAGGGGACAGCTTTTTGAACACTGAAGCTTTCTTT; cdr3_aa: CASSVGDSFLNTEAFF
v_call: TRBV5-1; j_call: TRBJ1-5; d_call: TRBD1; clone_size: NA; cdr3_nt: TGCGCCAGCAGCTTGCAGGGGGACAACAATCAGCCCCAGCATTTT; cdr3_aa: CASSLQGDNNQPQHF
v_call: TRBV9; j_call: TRBJ1-2; d_call: NA; clone_size: few; cdr3_nt: TGTGCCAGCAGCTCGGCCCGGCGGGGCTACACCTTC; cdr3_aa: CASSSARRGYTF
v_call: TRBV20-1; j_call: TRBJ1-5; d_call: TRBD1; clone_size: NA; cdr3_nt: TGCAGTGCTAGGGCGGGGACAGGGTGGCAGCCCCAGCATTTT; cdr3_aa: CSARAGTGWQPQHF
v_call: TRBV6-2/TRBV6-3; j_call: TRBJ2-1; d_call: TRBD2; clone_size: NA; cdr3_nt: TGTGCCAGCAGTTATGGGGCGGGGGGGAACAATGAGCAGTTCTTC; cdr3_aa: CASSYGAGGNNEQFF
v_call: TRBV12-3/TRBV12-4; j_call: TRBJ2-7; d_call: NA; clone_size: NA; cdr3_nt: TGTGCCAGCAGTGCCGTGGGTTACGAGCAGTACTTC; cdr3_aa: CASSAVGYEQYF